Following are 30 T cell receptor beta chains from one sample sequenced in a study of T cells in Graves' hyperthyroidism and ophthalmopathy. Researchers took RNA transcripts and amplified the TCR beta CDR3 regions from them. In the first-round RT-PCR of the TCR CDR3, the HTBI primer set was used. TCRdb re-analysed the multiplex PCR reads in MiXCR, keeping a single row per CDR3 protein. Of hundreds of thousands of distinct CDR3 sequences in the sample, approximately 25% are singletons; the top ten hold around 10%. Sequenced: blood. These receptors originate from a woman aged 25 to 39 with Graves' ophthalmopathy.

About this clonotype itself: A junction boundary mismatches the germline segment, possibly from a read error. The chain uses TRBV2 and TRBJ2-2; possibly TRBD1 or TRBD2 for D (5 bases each). The CDR3 spans 13 residues. Looked up from germline, CDR1 is SNHLY and CDR2 is FYNNEI. In DNA form, the CDR3 reads TGTGCCAGCATATCGGACAACACCGGGGAGCTGCTTTTT. It specifies CASISDNTGELLF.

This sequence joins TRBV27 and TRBJ2-7; no definite D call. This CDR3 has 12 residues. CDR1 is MNHEY, CDR2 SMNVEV, per germline (reference sequence). Trimming cost V 4 bases and J 12 bases, with 16 bases left between them. In DNA form, the CDR3 reads TGTGCCAGCAGTTCGCCGACCCTAGAGTTGTACTTC. Translated: CASSSPTLELYF.

This chain joins TRBV4-1 and TRBJ2-2, with D perhaps TRBD2 (6 bases). The CDR3 is 16 residues long. The ends were cut back, 0 bases at V and 1 base at J, with 9 bases in the middle. Germline V gene sequence: CDR1 MGHRA, CDR2 YSYEKL. DNA for the CDR3: TGCGCCAGCAGCCAAGAAGTAGCGGAGAACACCGGGGAGCTGTTTTTT. Its translation: CASSQEVAENTGELFF.

This clonotype was recorded at least ten times. This chain joins TRBV28 and TRBJ2-7, with D unclear. This CDR3 is 15 amino acids long. Per the germline V gene, CDR1 is MDHEN and CDR2 is SYDVKM. V dropped 4 bases and J dropped 2 bases, with 15 bases sitting between them. The CDR3 nucleotides read TGTGCCAGCAGTTCCCGCGACGGGTATCCCTACGAGCAGTACTTC. It codes for CASSSRDGYPYEQYF.

This clonotype was picked up many times. The chain joins TRBV11-1 to TRBJ1-5; D unresolved. CDR3 length equals 13 residues. Deletions cut 3 bases from V and 6 bases from J, with 9 bases between. Germline V CDR1 and CDR2: SGHAT, FQDESV (reference sequence). For the CDR3, the DNA is TGTGCCAGCAGCTTTGTGGCGGGTCAGCCCCAGCATTTT. Protein sequence: CASSFVAGQPQHF.

The rearrangement links TRBV6-1 to TRBJ2-7, with 8 bases identical to TRBD1. Germline lookup yields CDR1 MNHNS and CDR2 SASEGT. The CDR3 sequence is 13 residues long. Trimming cost V 6 bases and J 3 bases; bases outside gene matches: 4. The CDR3 DNA follows: TGTGCCAGCAGGGGGACAGGATTCTACGAGCAGTACTTC. It yields the protein CASRGTGFYEQYF.

Worth noting for this clonotype: Since a much larger clone is just one base distant, this may be a read error. The chain recombines TRBV11-2 with TRBJ2-3; 7 bases map to TRBD2. CDR1 is SGHAT, CDR2 FQNNGV, per germline. The CDR3 spans 15 residues. CDR3 in DNA: TGTGCCAGCAGCTTAATGCGGGAGTTGACAGATACGCAGGATTTT. Translating gives CASSLMRELTDTQDF.

This clonotype occurred a few times. This chain connects TRBV2 to TRBJ2-5; a weak D match, TRBD1 (5 bases). The CDR3 sequence is 15 residues long. Germline assignment: CDR1 SNHLY and CDR2 FYNNEI. V was trimmed by 1 base and J by 0 bases, leaving 9 bases between them. CDR3 sequence reads: CASSEGSGHQETQYF. The DNA for the CDR3 is TGTGCCAGCAGTGAAGGGTCAGGGCACCAAGAGACCCAGTACTTC.

This clonotype was counted ten times or more. The V gene is TRBV27, the J gene TRBJ2-2; TRBD1 agrees at 8 bases. The CDR3 contains 14 residues. Germline V gene lookup returns CDR1 MNHEY and CDR2 SMNVEV (reference sequence). Trimming cost V 7 bases and J 4 bases; bases outside gene matches: 5. The CDR3 is CASKMGQATGELFF. The DNA of the CDR3 is TGTGCCAGCAAAATGGGACAGGCCACCGGGGAGCTGTTTTTT.

This clonotype appeared many times. The rearrangement links TRBV19 to TRBJ1-1; D might be TRBD1 (5 bases). This CDR3 comprises 12 residues. The germline V and J ends were trimmed by 11 bases and 3 bases, with 13 bases remaining between them. Germline CDR1 and CDR2: LNHDA and SQIVND (reference sequence). In DNA form, the CDR3 reads TGTGCCGTCACGAGGGGTCACACTGAAGCTTTCTTT. Residues: CAVTRGHTEAFF. The full variable domain, completed using reference TRBV19 and TRBJ1-1, is DGGITQSPKYLFRKEGQNVTLSCEQNLNHDAMYWYRQDPGQGLRLIYYSQIVNDFQKGDIAEGYSVSREKKESFPLTVTSAQKNPTAFYLCAVTRGHTEAFFGQGTRLTVV.

The chain combines TRBV15 with TRBJ2-5; 9 bases are a match to TRBD2. There are 16 residues in the CDR3. V lost 5 bases and J lost 5; bases outside the gene matches: 12. CDR1 and CDR2 from the germline V gene are LNHNV and YYDKDF (reference sequence). The CDR3 coding sequence is TGTGCCACCAGCCCCACCTTAGCGGGGGCGAGGGAGACCCAGTACTTC. Its protein product is CATSPTLAGARETQYF.

There are a few counts of this clonotype. The chain employs TRBV6-1 and TRBJ1-1; possible D gene TRBD1, 5 bases. The CDR3 length is 12 residues. Looked up from germline, CDR1 is MNHNS and CDR2 is SASEGT. V lost 6 bases and J 10 bases, leaving 15 bases between the germline ends. The CDR3 region is CASSQPGRGAFF. The CDR3 DNA follows: TGTGCCAGCAGCCAACCGGGACGAGGAGCTTTCTTT.

The rearrangement uses TRBV6-1 and TRBJ2-5, with D possibly TRBD1 on 5 matching bases. The length of the CDR3 is 15 residues. The V end lost 7 bases, the J end lost 0 bases, and 15 bases lay between the germline ends. Germline assignment: CDR1 MNHNS and CDR2 SASEGT. CDR3 bases: TGTGCCAGCACCCTGGACACCCTCCACCAAGAGACCCAGTACTTC. It is translated as CASTLDTLHQETQYF.

The chain joins TRBV12-5 to TRBJ2-2; 10 bases fit TRBD2. The germline CDR1 and CDR2 sequences are LGHNT and FRNRAP. The CDR3 is 15 amino acids. Losses at the gene ends were 4 bases for V and 5 bases for J; bases not matched to a gene: 4. CDR3 protein: CASGWGLALTGELFF. The CDR3 DNA sequence: TGTGCTAGTGGTTGGGGACTAGCGCTTACCGGGGAGCTGTTTTTT.

The table lists this clonotype with many counts. The CDR3: CASSPPGADLKAFF. CDR3 in DNA: TGTGCCAGCTCACCACCGGGAGCAGACCTGAAAGCTTTCTTT. The rearrangement joins TRBV18 to TRBJ1-1; D remains ambiguous. The V gene lost 0 bases and the J gene lost 9 bases, with 14 bases spanning the gap. Germline V gene lookup returns CDR1 KGHSH and CDR2 LQKENI. The CDR3 runs to 14 residues.

This clonotype was counted at least ten times. J is TRBJ2-7 and V is TRBV7-2; D is undetermined. Germline CDR1 reads SGHTA; CDR2 reads FQGNSA. The CDR3 is 14 residues long. V lost 5 bases to trimming and J lost 2 bases, with 13 bases between them. CDR3 DNA: TGTGCCAGCAGCCCTGTCGTAGTGCCCTACGAGCAGTACTTC. It translates to CASSPVVVPYEQYF.

The chain combines TRBV12-3 or TRBV12-4 with TRBJ2-7, with D perhaps TRBD1 or TRBD2 (5 bases each). V dropped 6 bases and J dropped 3 bases, with 9 bases sitting between them. The CDR3 covers 12 residues. CDR3 loop: CASSGTDYEQYF. Written as DNA, the CDR3 is TGTGCCAGCAGCGGGACCGACTACGAGCAGTACTTC.

This clonotype was seen more than once but under ten times. The chain is built from TRBV3-1 and TRBJ2-3; 14 nucleotides agree with TRBD2. The CDR3 spans 15 residues. Germline loops: CDR1 LGHDT, CDR2 YNNKEL (reference sequence). V lost 1 base and J lost 6; bases outside the gene matches: 0. The CDR3 spells CASSQGLAGGDTQYF. Here the CDR3 DNA reads TGTGCCAGCAGCCAAGGACTAGCGGGGGGGGATACGCAGTATTTT.

This clonotype was seen only a few times. The chain has TRBV6-2 or TRBV6-3 and TRBJ2-5; tentatively, D is TRBD1 or TRBD2 (5 bases each). V was pared by 6 bases and J by 3 bases, with 14 bases between. In germline, CDR1 is MNHEY, CDR2 SVGEGT. The length of the CDR3 is 14 residues. Here the CDR3 DNA reads TGTGCCAGCAGCGCAGGGTGGCGGGAAGAGACCCAGTACTTC. It specifies CASSAGWREETQYF.

This clonotype was detected many times. The rearrangement links TRBV12-3 or TRBV12-4 to TRBJ1-5, with no clear D. The CDR3 is 14 residues long. The V and J ends lost 3 bases and 7 bases respectively, with 13 bases between them. CDR3 amino acids: CASSFSRQEQPQHF. In nucleotides, the CDR3 is TGTGCCAGCAGTTTTTCGCGCCAGGAGCAGCCCCAGCATTTT.

As regards this clonotype: Being one base from a much bigger clone, this may be a read error. This rearrangement joins TRBV10-3 to TRBJ2-7; D is perhaps TRBD1 (5 bases). Germline V lookup: CDR1 ENHRY, CDR2 SYGVKD. CDR3 length: 14 amino acids. CDR3 coding DNA: TGTGCCAGCAGTGATTTCGACAGAATTTACGAGCAGTACTTC. Translation gives CASSDFDRIYEQYF.

This clonotype was seen ten or more times. The chain is built from TRBV7-9 and TRBJ2-5; D possibly matches TRBD1 or TRBD2 (5 bases each). Germline V gene lookup returns CDR1 SEHNR and CDR2 FQNEAQ (reference sequence). V was pared by 5 bases and J by 4 bases, with 14 bases between. The CDR3 covers 14 residues. The CDR3 here is CASSKGRAGETQYF. The CDR3 region has the DNA TGTGCCAGCAGCAAGGGACGGGCAGGAGAGACCCAGTACTTC.

This clonotype was counted only a few times. This sequence may be a read error, since a much larger clone differs from it by one base. The chain combines TRBV24-1 with TRBJ2-7; D is uncertain. The CDR3 consists of 11 residues. Per the germline V gene, CDR1 is KGHDR and CDR2 is SFDVKD. With 1 base removed from V and 5 bases from J, the gap between germline ends came to 2 bases. The CDR3, as DNA: TGTGCCACCAGTGATTTACACGAGCAGTACTTC. Translated, it gives CATSDLHEQYF.

Ten or more counts support this clonotype. The gene calls are TRBV12-3 or TRBV12-4 and TRBJ1-1; D gene ambiguous. Trimming shortened V by 3 bases and J by 0 bases, and 8 bases separated the two germline ends. This CDR3 contains 14 residues. CDR3 loop: CASSFSRMNTEAFF. In DNA form, the CDR3 reads TGTGCCAGCAGTTTCTCGAGGATGAACACTGAAGCTTTCTTT.

This clonotype has a count of ten or more. The chain uses TRBV6-5 and TRBJ1-2, with D uncertain. Per the germline V gene, CDR1 is MNHEY and CDR2 is SVGAGI. V lost 7 bases to trimming and J lost 8 bases, with 14 bases between them. The CDR3 has 12 residues. The CDR3 coding sequence is TGTGCCAGCAACCCGGGCCAACAGGGCTACACCTTC. It specifies CASNPGQQGYTF.

The chain uses TRBV6-1 and TRBJ2-7; 14 nucleotides agree with TRBD2. The CDR3 contains 17 residues. The germline V gene has CDR1 MNHNS and CDR2 SASEGT. The V and J ends lost 5 bases and 2 bases, in that order; junction bases with no gene match: 8. Here the CDR3 DNA reads TGTGCCAGCAGTACGGGGGGACTAGCGGGGGAACCCTACGAGCAGTACTTC. Its protein is CASSTGGLAGEPYEQYF.

This clonotype was seen ten or more times. CDR3 region: CASSDRDSYGEQYF. As DNA, the CDR3 is TGTGCCAGCAGCGACCGGGACTCTTACGGCGAGCAGTACTTC. The chain joins TRBV9 to TRBJ2-7; D is perhaps TRBD2 (6 bases). Germline V gene lookup returns CDR1 SGDLS and CDR2 YYNGEE. There are 14 residues in the CDR3. The V end lost 3 bases, the J end lost 6 bases, and 16 bases lay between the germline ends.

This clonotype was counted many times. The gene calls are TRBV15 and TRBJ1-1; D is unclear. V lost 7 bases and J lost 0, with 12 bases in between. The germline gives CDR1 LNHNV, CDR2 YYDKDF (reference sequence). CDR3 size: 14 residues. Here the CDR3 DNA reads TGTGCCACCACCGCTGACCGCCTGAACACTGAAGCTTTCTTT. Its protein is CATTADRLNTEAFF.

This clonotype was detected many times. The V call is TRBV13, the J call TRBJ1-1; D is unresolved. In germline, CDR1 is PRHDT, CDR2 FYEKMQ (reference sequence). This CDR3 is 15 amino acids long. V shed 2 bases and J shed 0 bases, with 10 bases lying between them. For the CDR3, the DNA is TGTGCCAGCAGCTTAATCGGGGATTTGAACACTGAAGCTTTCTTT. Its translation: CASSLIGDLNTEAFF.

This clonotype was found many times. The chain employs TRBV2 and TRBJ2-7; the D gene is possibly TRBD2 (6 bases). Per germline, CDR1 SNHLY and CDR2 FYNNEI. This CDR3 is 15 amino acids long. Trimming shortened V by 2 bases and J by 3 bases, and 14 bases separated the two germline ends. The CDR3 DNA sequence: TGTGCCAGCAGTGAATCGGAGGGGCAGTTCTACGAGCAGTACTTC. Residues: CASSESEGQFYEQYF.